This T cell receptor (beta chain) was obtained from a study of T cell responses to AZD1222 COVID-19 vaccine (dated by TCRdb to about 2021). Describing the broader study: TCR sequencing was performed for 233 trial participants, of whom about 200 were given two doses of AZD1222 and 26 were given two doses of MenACWY control vaccine. Trial participants were enrolled by age into 18-55, 56-69 and 70-plus year subgroups, with about 150, 28 and 57 TCR-sequenced participants respectively.

Results and caveats for the whole study, not just this receptor: After two AZD1222 doses, spike-specific TCR breadth and depth were significantly higher than at day 0 and than in MenACWY recipients. Because no day 14 peak-response samples were available, the repertoires could be characterized only after the peak T cell response. Nearly half of unique spike-specific TCRs reportedly recognized epitopes outside regions mutated in the B.1.351 and B.1.1.7 variants. In the small 56-69-year group, the increase in depth fell short of significance, most likely because of low power. Conclusions about previously exposed vaccinees are limited because only 5 or 6 AZD1222 recipients were SARS-CoV-2 seropositive at baseline. The whole spike protein was spanned by vaccine-associated CD4 TCRs, and dominant responses were seen in regions 160-218 and 743-854. Participants were mostly white British and included more females than males, and it was suggested by the authors that clonal diversity may have been underestimated.

In regard to this clone: Its specific antigen is unknown. No base qualities exist here, and no much larger clone lies one base off it.

Taken with the paper, the label for time point translates to: sample from adult after SARS-CoV-2 infection, after symptom onset. Two convalescent COVID-19 patients, sampled after symptom onset from adults with prior SARS-CoV-2 infection, were also TCR-sequenced for comparison. In the germline V gene (reference sequence), CDR1 corresponds to DFQATT and CDR2 to SNEGSKA. From the cysteine up to the phenylalanine, the CDR3 has a length of 14 residues. Just CDR3 DNA is preserved here, 42 bases in frame from base 1. V was cut back by 3 bases and J by 3 bases, leaving a gap of 11 bases between them. The CDR3 regions of human TCRbeta chains were analyzed by immunosequencing. Regarding the original processing steps: TCRs in the repertoires were compared against a reference library of SARS-CoV-2-specific TCRs that had been generated with the MIRA antigen-specificity platform. Breadth was defined as the fraction of unique TCRs that were SARS-CoV-2-associated, and depth was defined as the fraction of total T cells that were SARS-CoV-2-associated. Using the MIRA data, each spike-specific TCR was assigned both to the spike region to which the TCR was reactive and to a CD4 or CD8 class. Log10-transformed breadth and depth values were compared by one-way ANOVA with Sidak's multiple comparisons tests. Not all clones reach the TCRdb copy of this immuneACCESS table, which keeps in-frame sequences only. Checked studies attribute under half of the gap to unresolved V genes and leave the rest unexplained. D and trimming were read from the DNA, whereas the V and J calls and clone size are those reported in that table. The sample table holds around 140,000 clones, of which 85% to 95% were seen once. In total, the top ten clones hold roughly an eighth of the sample.

The receptor's source is an adult who had recovered from COVID-19. The rearranged segments are TRBV20-1 and TRBJ2-2; TRBD2 is perhaps the D gene, given 6 matching bases. The sequences come from peripheral blood, collected after recovery from COVID-19. The DNA sequence is as follows: TGCAGTGCTAGTTCCAGGAGGGACACCGGGGAGCTGTTTTTT. Its translation is CSASSRRDTGELFF.